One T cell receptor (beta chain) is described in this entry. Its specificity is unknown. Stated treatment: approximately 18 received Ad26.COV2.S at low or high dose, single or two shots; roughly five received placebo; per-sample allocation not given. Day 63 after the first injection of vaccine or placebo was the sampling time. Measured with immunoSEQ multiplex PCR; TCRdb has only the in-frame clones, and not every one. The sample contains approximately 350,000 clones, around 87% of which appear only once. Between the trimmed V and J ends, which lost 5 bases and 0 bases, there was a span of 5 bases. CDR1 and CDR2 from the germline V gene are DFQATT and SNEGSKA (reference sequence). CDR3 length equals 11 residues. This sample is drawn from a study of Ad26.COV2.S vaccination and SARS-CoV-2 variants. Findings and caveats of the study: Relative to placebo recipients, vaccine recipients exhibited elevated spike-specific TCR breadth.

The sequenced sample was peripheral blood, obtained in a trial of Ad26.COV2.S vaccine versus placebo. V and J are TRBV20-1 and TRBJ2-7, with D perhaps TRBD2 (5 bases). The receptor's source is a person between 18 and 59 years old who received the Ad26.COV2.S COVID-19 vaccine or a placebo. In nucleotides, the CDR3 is TGCAGTGCTGAGGGCTCCTACGAGCAGTACTTC. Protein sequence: CSAEGSYEQYF.